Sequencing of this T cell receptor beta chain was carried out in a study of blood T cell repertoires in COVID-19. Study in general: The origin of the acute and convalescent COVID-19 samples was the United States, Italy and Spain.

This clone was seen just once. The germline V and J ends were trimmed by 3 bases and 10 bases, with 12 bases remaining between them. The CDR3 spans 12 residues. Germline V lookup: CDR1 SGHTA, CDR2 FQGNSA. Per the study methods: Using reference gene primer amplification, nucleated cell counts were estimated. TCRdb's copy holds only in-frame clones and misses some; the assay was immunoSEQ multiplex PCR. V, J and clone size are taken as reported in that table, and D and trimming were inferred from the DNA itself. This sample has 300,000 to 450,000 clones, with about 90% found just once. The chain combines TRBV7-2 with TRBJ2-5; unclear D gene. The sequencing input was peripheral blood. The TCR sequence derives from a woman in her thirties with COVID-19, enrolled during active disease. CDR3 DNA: TGTGCCAGCAGCTTTTTGACTGCACACCAGTACTTC. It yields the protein CASSFLTAHQYF. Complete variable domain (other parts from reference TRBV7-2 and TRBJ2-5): GAGVSQSPSNKVTEKGKDVELRCDPISGHTALYWYRQSLGQGLEFLIYFQGNSAPDKSGLPSDRFSAERTGGSVSTLTIQRTQQEDSAVYLCASSFLTAHQYFGPGTRLLVL.